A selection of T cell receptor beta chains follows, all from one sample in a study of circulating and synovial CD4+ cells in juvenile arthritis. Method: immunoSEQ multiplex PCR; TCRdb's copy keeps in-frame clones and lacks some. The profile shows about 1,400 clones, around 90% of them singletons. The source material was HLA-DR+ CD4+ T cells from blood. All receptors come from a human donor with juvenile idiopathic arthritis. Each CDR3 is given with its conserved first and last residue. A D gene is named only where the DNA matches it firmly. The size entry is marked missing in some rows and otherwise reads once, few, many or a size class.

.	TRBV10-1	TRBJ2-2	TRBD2	TGCGCCAGTAGAGCGGGATGGAACACCGGGGAGCTGTTTTTT	CASRAGWNTGELFF
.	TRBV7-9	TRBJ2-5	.	TGTGCCAGCAGCTTAGACAGGATCCAAGAGACCCAGTACTTC	CASSLDRIQETQYF
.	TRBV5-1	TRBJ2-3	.	TGCGCCAGCAGCCCGATAGCGACCGGCGATACGCAGTATTTT	CASSPIATGDTQYF
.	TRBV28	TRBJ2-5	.	TGTGCCAGCAGTTTGGAGCGGACCCAGTACTTC	CASSLERTQYF
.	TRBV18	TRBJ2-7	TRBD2	TGTGCCAGCTCACAGACTAGCGGGAGCTCCGAGCAGTACTTC	CASSQTSGSSEQYF
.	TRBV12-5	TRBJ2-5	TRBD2	TGTGCTAGTGGTTTGGGGCTAGCGGGGGGGCCCAGAGAGACCCAGTACTTC	CASGLGLAGGPRETQYF
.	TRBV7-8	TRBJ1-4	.	TGTGCCAGCAGCTTAGGGGGGGCTAATGAAAAACTGTTTTTT	CASSLGGANEKLFF
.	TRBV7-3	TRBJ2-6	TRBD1	TGTGCCAGCAGCTTAAGAAGGGACAGGCTCAGCTCTGGGGCCAACGTCCTGACTTTC	CASSLRRDRLSSGANVLTF
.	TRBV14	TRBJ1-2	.	TGTGCCAGCAGCCAAGCCAGGGGTTTAGGGCATGGCTACACCTTC	CASSQARGLGHGYTF
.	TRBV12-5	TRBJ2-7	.	TGTGCTAGTGGTAAGGACATCCTTCCCTACGAGCAGTACTTC	CASGKDILPYEQYF
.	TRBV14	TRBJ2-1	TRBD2	TGTGCCAGCAGTAGGACTAGCTCCTACAATGAGCAGTTCTTC	CASSRTSSYNEQFF
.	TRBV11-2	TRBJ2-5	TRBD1	TGTGCCAGCAGCTTAGATATGATGGACAGGGGCATAAGGACCCAGTACTTC	CASSLDMMDRGIRTQYF
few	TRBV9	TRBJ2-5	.	TGTGCCAGCAGCGTAGGCGAGATAGGGGGTCGGGAGACCCAGTACTTC	CASSVGEIGGRETQYF
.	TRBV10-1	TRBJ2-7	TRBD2	TGCGCCAGCAGTCCCGGACTAGCGGGAGATGGGGAGCAGTACTTC	CASSPGLAGDGEQYF
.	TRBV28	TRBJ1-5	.	TGTGCCAGCAGTTTTGCGGGGGGAGGGCAGCCCCAGCATTTT	CASSFAGGGQPQHF
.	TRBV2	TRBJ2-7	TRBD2	TGTGCCAGCAGTGGCGGGACTACGAGGGAGCAGTACTTC	CASSGGTTREQYF
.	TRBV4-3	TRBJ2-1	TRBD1	TGCGCCAGCAGCCAGACAGGGCGCGAGCAGTTCTTC	CASSQTGREQFF
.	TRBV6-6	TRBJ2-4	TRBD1	TGTGCCAGCACCGACAGGGCTTTTGGAGGCATTCAGTACTTC	CASTDRAFGGIQYF
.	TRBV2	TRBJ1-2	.	TGTGCCAGCACCGTCGGAAGACAGAACTATGGCTACACCTTC	CASTVGRQNYGYTF
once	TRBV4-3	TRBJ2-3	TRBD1	TGCGCCAACAGCCAAGGCTCAGGGACAGGGGACCCTGCAGGTACGCAGTATTTT	CANSQGSGTGDPAGTQYF
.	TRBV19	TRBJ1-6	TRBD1	TGTGCCAGTAGTCTTCCGCCCACCGGGACAGATAATTCCCCCCTCCACTTT	CASSLPPTGTDNSPLHF
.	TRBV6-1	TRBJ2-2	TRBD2	TGTGCCAGCAGTGGAAACCTAGCGGGAGGACGGCCCCGGGAGCTGTTTTTT	CASSGNLAGGRPRELFF
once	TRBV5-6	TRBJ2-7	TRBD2	TGTGCCAGCAGCTTGCTAGCGGACATGTCCTACGAGCAGTACTTC	CASSLLADMSYEQYF
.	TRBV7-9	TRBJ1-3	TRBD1	TGTGCCAGCAGCTTAGGGACAGGTCTTCTTGGAAACACCATATATTTT	CASSLGTGLLGNTIYF
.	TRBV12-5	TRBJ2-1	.	TGTGCTAGTTCTTCCGGGACTCTGAAGAGCAATGAGCAGTTCTTC	CASSSGTLKSNEQFF
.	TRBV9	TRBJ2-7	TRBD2	TGTGCCAGCAGCGCGGGACTAGACTCCTACGAGCAGTACTTC	CASSAGLDSYEQYF
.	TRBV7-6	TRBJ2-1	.	TGTGCCAGCAGCTTAGGGGGCCTCTCCTACAATGAGCAGTTCTTC	CASSLGGLSYNEQFF
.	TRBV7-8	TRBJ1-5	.	TGTGCCAGCAGCTTAGTTCGCGGGGACAATCAGCCCCAGCATTTT	CASSLVRGDNQPQHF
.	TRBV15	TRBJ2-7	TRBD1	TGTGCCACCAGCAGCCCGGACAGGTTTAACTACGAGCAGTACTTC	CATSSPDRFNYEQYF
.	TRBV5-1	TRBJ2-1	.	TGCGCCAGCCGAGAATACAATGAGCAGTTCTTC	CASREYNEQFF